This T cell receptor (beta chain) came from a study of metastatic and nonmetastatic thyroid tumors. TCRdb re-called the PCR reads via MiXCR. Found here are around 13,000 clones, 23% of them singletons; the top ten hold just over 3.5%. Germline CDR1 SGHNT, CDR2 YYREEE (reference sequence). Losses at the gene ends were 3 bases for V and 1 base for J; bases not matched to a gene: 15. The CDR3 contains 18 residues. Many counts were recorded for this clone. Each patient came to thyroid surgery without any prior treatment (of any kind). This TCR derives from a female donor with papillary thyroid cancer or a benign thyroid nodule (not recorded which). Some clones in this sample may be carry-over from other donors' samples. Input material: blood. V and J are TRBV5-4 and TRBJ2-7; 8 nucleotides line up with TRBD2. The CDR3 DNA follows: TGTGCCAGCAGCTCAACAGGGTTAGTAGCGGGGTTTTCCTACGAGCAGTACTTC. Translation gives CASSSTGLVAGFSYEQYF.